The clone carrying this TCR beta chain has a count of ten or more. Antigen unknown. This sample stems from a study of Ad26.COV2.S vaccination and SARS-CoV-2 variants. Study-wide results and caveats: The study found higher spike-specific TCR breadth in vaccine than placebo recipients.

The sample's treatment: roughly 18 received Ad26.COV2.S at low or high dose, single or two shots; roughly 5 received placebo; per-sample allocation not given. Each sample was drawn 63 days after the first injection (of vaccine or placebo). Sequenced by immunoSEQ multiplex PCR; TCRdb stores in-frame clones only, minus some. The sample lists hundreds of thousands of clones, around 92% seen once, with over 1.3% in the top ten. Trimming removed 1 base from V and 8 bases from J; junction bases left unmatched: 6. The CDR3 totals 16 residues. Germline V gene lookup returns CDR1 LGHDT and CDR2 YNNKEL (reference sequence).

The sequencing here drew on peripheral blood, taken in a trial of Ad26.COV2.S vaccine versus placebo. This receptor was taken from a person aged 18-65 years who received the Ad26.COV2.S COVID-19 vaccine or a placebo. The chain links TRBV3-1 (or the pseudogene TRBV3-2) to TRBJ2-1; TRBD1 matches at 12 bases. Here the CDR3 reads CASSQASGTGGDEQFF. The CDR3 nucleotides read TGTGCCAGCAGCCAAGCCTCCGGGACAGGGGGCGATGAGCAGTTCTTC.